Listed here is a single TCR beta chain. The CDR3 is 14 amino acids. Germline CDR1 and CDR2: LNHNV and YYDKDF (reference sequence). The V and J ends lost 1 base and 0 bases respectively, with 5 bases between them. This sample was taken from a study of cytomegalovirus exposure and HLA in healthy donors. The method was immunoSEQ multiplex PCR; TCRdb's version includes in-frame clones alone and lacks a portion of them. This table holds 110,000 to 150,000 clones, around 90% found once. The sample comprised PBMCs. This clonotype was sampled from a woman between 18 and 29 years old in good health and CMV-seropositive. V and J are TRBV15 and TRBJ2-3; D ambiguous. CDR3 nucleotides: TGTGCCACCAGCAGAGGAGCCAGCACAGATACGCAGTATTTT. It yields the protein CATSRGASTDTQYF.